These T cell receptor beta chains were read from a single sample in a study of chemoradiotherapy in HPV16-positive cancers. TCRdb's copy holds only in-frame clones and misses some; the assay was immunoSEQ multiplex PCR. Of 3,500 to 5,000 clones listed, almost 80% are singletons. Sequencing was performed on tumor tissue, taken from a patient who underwent chemoradiotherapy. The origin of the receptors is a human donor with HPV-associated anogenital cancer. The conserved cysteine and the conserved F or W are not part of the CDR3 here. The size field is filled for only some rows; it gives once, few, many or a size class.

CDR3 length	V gene	J gene	clone size	CDR3 protein
12	TRBV5-1	TRBJ1-6	.	ASSLSRNNSPLH
12	TRBV5-1	TRBJ2-1	.	ASRRDRGTGEQF
13	TRBV7-6	TRBJ2-1	.	ASSLAGAQGHEQF
11	TRBV10-1	TRBJ1-1	.	ASSELREGFAF
14	TRBV7-9	TRBJ1-6	once	ASSGQGTTYNSPLH
13	TRBV6-1	TRBJ2-3	.	ASRDSRPSTDTQY
12	TRBV5-1	TRBJ2-4	once	ASSLEGAKNIQY
15	TRBV30	TRBJ2-5	.	AWIGLAGGPSGETQY
12	TRBV4-1	TRBJ2-2	few	ASEGQGYTGELF
14	TRBV28	TRBJ2-7	.	ASSSKDSLRTYEQY
10	TRBV10-3	TRBJ2-7	.	AASRDSYEQY
11	TRBV2	TRBJ2-5	.	ASSDRLGETQY
14	TRBV2	TRBJ2-7	.	ASMKGLAGGRYEQY
12	TRBV10-2	TRBJ2-7	.	ASSPIGSSYEQY
14	TRBV5-1	TRBJ1-4	.	ASSSGPFLRGEKLF
11	TRBV5-1	TRBJ2-5	.	ASSQGARETQY
12	TRBV25-1	TRBJ1-5	.	ASSGAGDLGPQH
13	TRBV6-1	TRBJ2-5	once	ASPRDIRPAETQY
12	TRBV27	TRBJ2-7	.	ASKPGQGIDEQY
9	TRBV7-9	TRBJ1-6	few	ASQRDSPLH
14	TRBV4-1	TRBJ1-4	.	ASSQEGLAGNEKLF
15	TRBV10-2	TRBJ2-1	.	ASSEGLAGGRGNEQF
11	TRBV7-2	TRBJ2-5	.	ASSPWGQETQY
11	TRBV4-1	TRBJ1-2	.	ASSQDRGYGYT
12	TRBV5-8	TRBJ1-5	.	ASSLPGSNQPQH
13	TRBV19	TRBJ1-1	.	ASSARQGVNTEAF